A single sample is the source of the 27 T cell receptor beta chains below, sequenced in a study of T cells in Graves' hyperthyroidism and ophthalmopathy. TCR beta CDR3 regions were amplified from RNA. HTBI primers were used for first-round RT-PCR of the TCR CDR3. Via MiXCR, TCRdb re-called the multiplex PCR reads, giving one row per CDR3 protein. The table records about 600,000 distinct CDR3 sequences, 14% of them present only once. Sequenced: blood. Source of these receptors: a woman aged 18-29 years with Graves' ophthalmopathy.

This clonotype occurred many times. The V and J genes are TRBV6-2 or TRBV6-3 and TRBJ2-1, with 10 bases matching TRBD1. This CDR3 spans 16 amino acids. V shed 6 bases and J 0 bases; nucleotides not matched to a gene: 5. Germline CDR1 is MNHEY and CDR2 is SVGEGT. This CDR3 is CASRTDRGSSYNEQFF. The DNA of the CDR3 is TGTGCCAGCAGAACGGACAGGGGGAGCTCCTACAATGAGCAGTTCTTC.

This clonotype was seen repeatedly, ten times or more. The chain uses TRBV28 and TRBJ2-5; 16 bases line up with TRBD2. The trim removed 5 bases at V and 4 bases at J, leaving 19 bases unmatched. Per the germline V gene, CDR1 is MDHEN and CDR2 is SYDVKM. CDR3 length: 21 residues. The CDR3 region has the DNA TGTGCCAGCAGTCCCCAAGGGACTAGCGGGAGGGGATACTTTACAAGAGAGACCCAGTACTTC. It translates to CASSPQGTSGRGYFTRETQYF.

This clonotype was observed at least ten times. The chain has TRBV24-1 and TRBJ2-6; D is perhaps TRBD1 (5 bases). Trimming removed 5 bases from V and 2 bases from J, with 12 bases in between. Germline CDR1 KGHDR, CDR2 SFDVKD. The CDR3 runs to 16 residues. The CDR3: CATSARGAPGANVLTF. CDR3 nucleotides: TGTGCCACCAGTGCCCGTGGGGCCCCTGGGGCCAACGTCCTGACTTTC.

Many counts were recorded for this clonotype. This chain links TRBV20-1 with TRBJ2-1, with 7 nucleotides matching TRBD2. The CDR3 runs 15 residues. Germline CDR1 DFQATT, CDR2 SNEGSKA (reference sequence). V shed 2 bases and J 5 bases; nucleotides not matched to a gene: 9. The chain's CDR3 is CSARPWAGVNNEQFF. The CDR3 region has the DNA TGCAGTGCTAGACCATGGGCGGGAGTAAACAATGAGCAGTTCTTC.

The V call is TRBV28, the J call TRBJ2-1; D perhaps matches TRBD2 (6 bases). V shed 5 bases and J shed 0 bases, with 8 bases lying between them. Germline-derived CDR1 and CDR2 are MDHEN and SYDVKM. The CDR3 sequence is 14 residues long. The CDR3 region has the DNA TGTGCCAGCAGTCGGAGGGCCTCCTACAATGAGCAGTTCTTC. As protein: CASSRRASYNEQFF.

This clonotype was observed many times. The rearrangement uses TRBV12-3 or TRBV12-4 and TRBJ1-4, with TRBD1 as a possible D gene (5 bases). The ends were cut back, 6 bases at V and 1 base at J, with 9 bases in the middle. The CDR3 has 14 residues. DNA of the CDR3: TGTGCCAGCAGCACCGGGGGAACTAATGAAAAACTGTTTTTT. Translated: CASSTGGTNEKLFF.

This rearrangement joins TRBV28 to TRBJ1-5; possibly TRBD1 for D (5 bases). The germline gives CDR1 MDHEN, CDR2 SYDVKM. The CDR3 runs 17 residues. The V end was cut by 2 bases, the J end by 0 bases, with 14 bases between. This CDR3 reads CASSLNQWGYSNQPQHF. The CDR3 DNA follows: TGTGCCAGCAGTTTAAATCAGTGGGGGTATAGCAATCAGCCCCAGCATTTT.

This clonotype was observed many times. The chain recombines TRBV5-1 with TRBJ2-7, with D perhaps matching TRBD1 (6 bases). CDR1 and CDR2 from the germline V gene are SGHRS and YFSETQ. Trimming removed 3 bases from V and 0 bases from J, with 10 bases in between. This CDR3 is 14 amino acids long. CDR3 region: CASSSGTNSYEQYF. The CDR3 region has the DNA TGCGCCAGCAGCTCCGGGACAAACTCCTACGAGCAGTACTTC.

The chain joins TRBV10-3 to TRBJ2-7; D remains ambiguous. The CDR3 extends over 14 amino acids. Per germline, CDR1 ENHRY and CDR2 SYGVKD. Trimming cost V 0 bases and J 0 bases, with 6 bases left between them. The CDR3 bases are TGTGCCATCAGTGAGTCAGCCAGCTCCTACGAGCAGTACTTC. Encoded protein: CAISESASSYEQYF.

This clonotype was seen ten or more times. The chain carries TRBV12-3 or TRBV12-4 and TRBJ2-5; D is uncertain. CDR3 length equals 13 residues. The V end lost 1 base, the J end lost 2 bases, and 5 bases lay between the germline ends. CDR3 protein: CASSLVLQETQYF. The CDR3 DNA reads TGTGCCAGCAGTTTAGTACTTCAAGAGACCCAGTACTTC.

In this sample, this clonotype turned up many times. This chain links TRBV20-1 with TRBJ1-2, with TRBD1 matching over 11 bases. Trimming cost V 5 bases and J 6 bases; bases outside gene matches: 8. Germline V gene lookup returns CDR1 DFQATT and CDR2 SNEGSKA (reference sequence). The CDR3 spans 14 residues. The DNA of the CDR3 is TGCAGTGCTTGGGACAGGGGGGGCCTGAATGGCTACACCTTC. Protein sequence: CSAWDRGGLNGYTF.

This clonotype was seen repeatedly, ten times or more. This chain joins TRBV7-9 and TRBJ2-7, with D maybe TRBD2 (6 bases). The V end was cut by 4 bases, the J end by 7 bases, with 17 bases between. Looked up from germline, CDR1 is SEHNR and CDR2 is FQNEAQ (reference sequence). The CDR3 consists of 14 residues. The DNA of the CDR3 is TGTGCCAGCAGCTGGGACTTGCTCGGTGGGGAGCAGTACTTC. This gives the protein CASSWDLLGGEQYF. The full variable domain, completed using reference TRBV7-9 and TRBJ2-7, is DTGVSQNPRHKITKRGQNVTFRCDPISEHNRLYWYRQTLGQGPEFLTYFQNEAQLEKSRLLSDRFSAERPKGSFSTLEIQRTEQGDSAMYLCASSWDLLGGEQYFGPGTRLTVT.

V gene TRBV7-6 combines with J gene TRBJ2-7; possibly TRBD1 for D (5 bases). This CDR3 has 12 residues. V was shortened by 3 bases and J by 5 bases, with 8 bases between the two germline ends. The germline V gene encodes CDR1 SGHVS and CDR2 FNYEAQ. This chain's CDR3 is CASSFGRDEQYF. Written as DNA, the CDR3 is TGTGCCAGCAGCTTTGGCAGGGACGAGCAGTACTTC.

This clonotype was recorded a few times. V usage is TRBV7-2 and J usage is TRBJ1-6; D gene uncertain. Germline assignment: CDR1 SGHTA and CDR2 FQGNSA. The CDR3 has 15 amino acids. V lost 4 bases and J lost 3, with 10 bases in between. The CDR3 reads CASSSRSDYNSPLHF. DNA for the CDR3: TGTGCCAGCAGCTCCAGATCCGACTATAATTCACCCCTCCACTTT.

Many counts were recorded for this clonotype. The chain employs TRBV12-3 or TRBV12-4 and TRBJ1-5; 12 positions agree with TRBD1. Trimming cost V 6 bases and J 6 bases; bases outside gene matches: 6. The length of the CDR3 is 15 residues. The CDR3 region has the DNA TGTGCCAGCAGCCCCGGGACAGGGGGCATTCAGCCCCAGCATTTT. It specifies CASSPGTGGIQPQHF.

This clonotype was found many times. J is TRBJ2-1 and V is TRBV6-5; 14 nucleotides match TRBD2. Germline V CDR1 and CDR2: MNHEY, SVGAGI. The V and J ends lost 0 bases and 8 bases, in that order; junction bases with no gene match: 6. There are 17 residues in the CDR3. The chain's CDR3 is CASSYSGLAGVWDEQFF. CDR3 DNA sequence: TGTGCCAGCAGTTACTCGGGACTAGCGGGAGTATGGGATGAGCAGTTCTTC.

This clonotype occurred many times. The CDR3 is CASSPTEYEQYF. The CDR3 DNA sequence: TGTGCCAGCAGTCCTACAGAGTACGAGCAGTACTTC. The chain carries TRBV2 and TRBJ2-7, with D unclear. Germline CDR1 SNHLY, CDR2 FYNNEI. The germline V and J ends were trimmed by 5 bases and 4 bases, with 9 bases remaining between them. The CDR3 runs 12 residues.

This clonotype has a handful of counts. V and J are TRBV18 and TRBJ2-1; D tentatively reads TRBD1 or TRBD2 (5 bases each). This CDR3 region has 19 residues. CDR1 and CDR2 from the germline V gene are KGHSH and LQKENI. Trimming cost V 0 bases and J 5 bases, with 23 bases left between them. DNA for the CDR3: TGTGCCAGCTCACCACCTCTCAATTTTAGTGGGACCCTTCACAATGAGCAGTTCTTC. This codes for CASSPPLNFSGTLHNEQFF.

This clonotype has only a few counts. The chain joins TRBV19 to TRBJ1-2; D is perhaps TRBD1 (6 bases). V was shortened by 5 bases and J by 0 bases, with 16 bases between the two germline ends. Per germline, CDR1 LNHDA and CDR2 SQIVND (reference sequence). The CDR3 is made up of 16 amino acids. This CDR3 reads CASSFPRDIANYGYTF. The CDR3 DNA sequence: TGTGCCAGTAGTTTCCCCCGGGACATCGCTAACTATGGCTACACCTTC.

V is TRBV29-1 and J is TRBJ1-2, with 8 bases lining up with TRBD1. Germline loops: CDR1 SQVTM, CDR2 ANQGSEA. V was pared by 4 bases and J by 6 bases, with 13 bases of the junction left unmatched. The CDR3 consists of 15 residues. CDR3 amino acids: CSVVSGTGRFHGYTF. The CDR3 nucleotides read TGCAGCGTTGTGTCCGGGACAGGTCGATTCCATGGCTACACCTTC.

This clonotype was seen many times. V is TRBV6-1 and J is TRBJ2-7; no clear D. CDR1 is MNHNS, CDR2 SASEGT, per germline. CDR3 length: 13 amino acids. Trimming removed 5 bases at V and 6 bases at J, with 14 bases between. The CDR3 region has the DNA TGTGCCAGCAGTCGCGGTGCCCCGTTCGAGCAGTACTTC. Amino acid sequence: CASSRGAPFEQYF.

This clonotype has a count of ten or more. This chain connects TRBV11-2 to TRBJ2-2, with D possibly being TRBD1 (6 bases). CDR3 length: 14 residues. V dropped 5 bases and J dropped 2 bases, with 9 bases sitting between them. CDR1 SGHAT and CDR2 FQNNGV come from the germline V gene. CDR3 sequence (DNA): TGTGCCAGCAGCCTCAGGGGTAACACCGGGGAGCTGTTTTTT. As protein: CASSLRGNTGELFF.

The chain employs TRBV6-1 and TRBJ2-1; D is unclear. Germline CDR1 is MNHNS and CDR2 is SASEGT. The V end lost 3 bases, the J end lost 2 bases, and 11 bases lay between the germline ends. The CDR3 is 15 amino acids. The chain's CDR3 is CASSDRPLTYNEQFF. In nucleotides, the CDR3 is TGTGCCAGCAGTGATCGGCCTCTTACCTACAATGAGCAGTTCTTC.

This clonotype was recorded many times. The chain has TRBV11-2 and TRBJ2-7; 7 nucleotides align to TRBD2. Germline trimming cut 7 bases from V and 4 bases from J; bases unmatched to any gene: 4. CDR1 is SGHAT, CDR2 FQNNGV, per germline. The length of the CDR3 is 12 residues. The CDR3 nucleotides are TGTGCCAGCAAGCCGGGGGGATACGAGCAGTACTTC. Encoded protein: CASKPGGYEQYF.

This clonotype was counted many times. This chain links TRBV11-3 with TRBJ2-1, with a weak D call TRBD1 (5 bases). Germline V gene lookup returns CDR1 SGHNT and CDR2 YENEEA. Trimming stripped 1 base from V and 7 bases from J, with 14 bases between. The CDR3 is 15 residues long. DNA of the CDR3: TGTGCCAGCAGCTTAGTGGGCAGGGCAGGGAATGAGCAGTTCTTC. Its translation: CASSLVGRAGNEQFF.

Remarks on this clonotype: A junction boundary mismatches the germline segment, possibly from a read error. This chain connects TRBV27 to TRBJ1-4; D gene uncertain. CDR1 and CDR2 from the germline V gene are MNHEY and SMNVEV (reference sequence). CDR3 length: 15 residues. CDR3 nucleotide sequence: TGTGCCAACAGTCCTTGGACCTCGGGTAATGAAAAACTGTTTTTT. Its translation is CANSPWTSGNEKLFF.

The sample holds many counts of this clonotype. V is TRBV30 and J is TRBJ2-1; 7 bases fit TRBD1. Per germline, CDR1 GTSNPN and CDR2 SVGIG (reference sequence). V trimming: 1 base; J trimming: 3 bases; junction bases outside the gene matches: 6. The CDR3 is 15 amino acids. DNA of the CDR3: TGTGCCTGGAGTGGAGGGACAGTCGACTACAATGAGCAGTTCTTC. This sequence encodes CAWSGGTVDYNEQFF.